The 27 T cell receptor beta chains presented below share a single source sample, sequenced in a study of T-cell memory formation after mild COVID-19. TCRdb passed the 5' RACE reads through MiXCR, listing each CDR3 protein once. The sample gives under 300,000 distinct CDR3 sequences, about a sixth of which show up once; 22% is in the top ten. Material for sequencing was PBMCs or a T cell subset sorted from them (not recorded which). The receptors were sampled from a man younger than 35 who had mild COVID-19 (a few samples of this study predate the infection). Cell type and time point are not known.

This chain uses TRBV7-3 with TRBJ2-7; D is perhaps TRBD2 (5 bases). Trimming shortened V by 5 bases and J by 2 bases, and 16 bases separated the two germline ends. There are 15 residues in the CDR3. Looked up from germline, CDR1 is SGHTA and CDR2 is FQGTGA. The CDR3 nucleotides read TGTGCCAGCAGCCCGCACCGGGGTTCCCCCTACGAGCAGTACTTC. Translating it yields CASSPHRGSPYEQYF.

This clonotype was counted a few times. CDR3 nucleotides: TGTGCCAGCAGCCCGACAGTCAAAGAGACCCAGTACTTC. Its protein is CASSPTVKETQYF. The chain carries TRBV3-1 and TRBJ2-5; tentatively, D is TRBD1 (5 bases). The CDR3 loop spans 13 amino acids. V lost 4 bases and J lost 3, with 9 bases in between. Germline loops: CDR1 LGHDT, CDR2 YNNKEL (reference sequence).

The table lists this clonotype with a few counts. This rearrangement joins TRBV7-8 to TRBJ2-3, with a possible D match to TRBD1 (6 bases). Germline V gives CDR1 SGHVS, CDR2 FQNEAQ. The V gene lost 5 bases and the J gene lost 5 bases, with 14 bases spanning the gap. The CDR3 consists of 14 residues. For the CDR3, the DNA is TGTGCCAGCAGCCCCAATCAGGGGCGAGATACGCAGTATTTT. Residues: CASSPNQGRDTQYF.

At least ten counts were recorded for this clonotype. The gene calls are TRBV6-5 and TRBJ1-5; D gene ambiguous. Looked up from germline, CDR1 is MNHEY and CDR2 is SVGAGI. This CDR3 spans 14 amino acids. V gave up 5 bases and J gave up 0 bases, with 8 bases separating them. Written as DNA, the CDR3 is TGTGCCAGCAGTCAGAGTAATAGCAATCAGCCCCAGCATTTT. It is translated as CASSQSNSNQPQHF.

This chain joins TRBV20-1 and TRBJ1-6, with unresolved D. Looked up from germline, CDR1 is DFQATT and CDR2 is SNEGSKA (reference sequence). The CDR3 covers 12 residues. Trimming shortened V by 2 bases and J by 5 bases, and 4 bases separated the two germline ends. Here the CDR3 DNA reads TGCAGTGCTAGACGGGATAATTCACCCCTCCACTTT. This translates into CSARRDNSPLHF.

Here the CDR3 DNA reads TGTGCCAGCAGTTACCTCATTTCACCGGGGGGAGATACGCAGTATTTT. Translating gives CASSYLISPGGDTQYF. The gene calls are TRBV6-6 and TRBJ2-3; 7 nucleotides match TRBD2. The CDR3 length is 16 residues. Germline lookup yields CDR1 MNHNY and CDR2 SVGAGI (reference sequence). V dropped 2 bases and J dropped 5; count of bases not matched to a gene: 10.

This clonotype was seen a single time. A clone one base away is much larger, so this may be a read error. The genes are TRBV24-1 and TRBJ1-1, with 7 bases matching TRBD1. The CDR3 extends over 15 amino acids. CDR1 KGHDR and CDR2 SFDVKD come from the germline V gene. CDR3 sequence reads: CATSDGVQGRPEALF. CDR3 in DNA: TGTGCCACCAGCGATGGGGTACAGGGGCGACCTGAAGCTTTATTT.

The CDR3 here is CASSMLEGTSTDTQYF. CDR3 coding DNA: TGTGCCAGCAGCATGCTCGAGGGGACAAGCACAGATACGCAGTATTTT. This chain joins TRBV6-1 and TRBJ2-3; tentative D call: TRBD1 (6 bases). The CDR3 length is 16 residues. Germline CDR1 is MNHNS and CDR2 is SASEGT. The V gene lost 6 bases and the J gene lost 0 bases, with 16 bases spanning the gap.

This clonotype appeared many times. This chain uses TRBV4-2 with TRBJ2-3, with 9 bases aligning to TRBD2. V dropped 2 bases and J dropped 6; count of bases not matched to a gene: 9. Germline CDR1 is LGHNA and CDR2 is YNFKEQ. This CDR3 comprises 16 residues. CDR3 DNA sequence: TGTGCCAGCAGCCAACTGAGCGGGGGGCCATCCGATACGCAGTATTTT. It yields the protein CASSQLSGGPSDTQYF.

This clonotype turned up a few times. The chain uses TRBV6-2 or TRBV6-3 and TRBJ2-7, with D perhaps TRBD2 (7 bases). The V and J ends lost 5 bases and 7 bases respectively, with 12 bases between them. Germline V gene lookup returns CDR1 MNHEY and CDR2 SVGEGT. The CDR3 runs to 12 residues. The CDR3 here is CASSAGGPEQYF. The CDR3 DNA reads TGTGCCAGCAGTGCCGGGGGGCCTGAGCAGTACTTC.

This clonotype occurred many times. The gene calls are TRBV5-1 and TRBJ2-1; no clear D gene. Trimming left V 3 bases short and J 3 bases short, with 4 bases between. Germline CDR1 reads SGHRS; CDR2 reads YFSETQ. This CDR3 comprises 12 residues. The CDR3 nucleotides read TGCGCCAGCAGCTCGGGCTACAATGAGCAGTTCTTC. Its translation is CASSSGYNEQFF. The full variable domain, completed using reference TRBV5-1 and TRBJ2-1, is KAGVTQTPRYLIKTRGQQVTLSCSPISGHRSVSWYQQTPGQGLQFLFEYFSETQRNKGNFPGRFSGRQFSNSRSEMNVSTLELGDSALYLCASSSGYNEQFFGPGTRLTVL.

The chain is built from TRBV20-1 and TRBJ2-1, with 8 bases aligning to TRBD2. The CDR3 covers 15 residues. The germline gives CDR1 DFQATT, CDR2 SNEGSKA (reference sequence). J gave up 0 bases and V 7 bases, and 8 bases lay outside the gene matches. The CDR3 sequence is CSVRTSPSSYNEQFF. DNA for the CDR3: TGCAGTGTCAGGACTAGCCCGAGCTCCTACAATGAGCAGTTCTTC.

This clonotype was observed a handful of times. The chain employs TRBV5-4 and TRBJ2-3; D possibly matches TRBD1 or TRBD2 (5 bases each). Germline V gene data show CDR1 as SGHNT and CDR2 as YYREEE (reference sequence). The CDR3 runs 14 residues. V shed 4 bases and J shed 1 base, with 10 bases lying between them. CDR3 sequence: CASSQGRGTDTQYF. The CDR3 nucleotides read TGTGCCAGCAGCCAGGGACGGGGCACAGATACGCAGTATTTT.

V gene TRBV15 combines with J gene TRBJ1-1, with TRBD1 as a possible D gene (5 bases). CDR1 is LNHNV and CDR2 is YYDKDF in the germline V gene (reference sequence). This CDR3 has 14 amino acids. V lost 7 bases, J lost 0 bases, and 12 bases lay in between. CDR3 sequence reads: CATNPPGVNTEAFF. Written as DNA, the CDR3 is TGTGCCACCAACCCACCGGGGGTGAACACTGAAGCTTTCTTT. Full variable domain (missing parts from reference TRBV15 and TRBJ1-1): DAMVIQNPRYQVTQFGKPVTLSCSQTLNHNVMYWYQQKSSQAPKLLFHYYDKDFNNEADTPDNFQSRRPNTSFCFLDIRSPGLGDTAMYLCATNPPGVNTEAFFGQGTRLTVV.

CDR3 in DNA: TGCGCCAGCAGCTCCGCAGGGGACGGGGGCTACACCTTC. The encoded protein is CASSSAGDGGYTF. V and J are TRBV5-1 and TRBJ1-2; TRBD1 might be the D (6 bases). Germline V gene lookup returns CDR1 SGHRS and CDR2 YFSETQ. Trimming took 3 bases from V and 8 from J, leaving 14 bases between them. The CDR3 runs 13 residues.

This clonotype occurred a few times. The chain has TRBV27 and TRBJ2-7; D may be TRBD2 (6 bases). V lost 2 bases to trimming and J lost 4 bases, with 9 bases between them. The CDR3 totals 13 residues. Germline lookup yields CDR1 MNHEY and CDR2 SMNVEV (reference sequence). The DNA for the CDR3 is TGTGCCAGCAGTTTAGGGGCGGGGTACGAGCAGTACTTC. It encodes CASSLGAGYEQYF.

The rearrangement joins TRBV27 to TRBJ1-6; D is ambiguous. Germline CDR1 is MNHEY and CDR2 is SMNVEV (reference sequence). The CDR3 runs 14 residues. V lost 8 bases, J lost 6 bases, and 14 bases lay in between. This CDR3 is CASRGRQPNSPLHF. The CDR3 nucleotides are TGTGCCAGCCGCGGGAGGCAGCCTAATTCACCCCTCCACTTT.

The chain combines TRBV5-1 with TRBJ2-6; 7 bases fit TRBD1. CDR1 is SGHRS, CDR2 YFSETQ, per germline. Trimming removed 2 bases from V and 1 base from J; junction bases left unmatched: 6. The CDR3 contains 17 residues. CDR3 DNA: TGCGCCAGCAGCTTAATGGGACAGCTATCTGGGGCCAACGTCCTGACTTTC. It codes for CASSLMGQLSGANVLTF.

The CDR3 coding sequence is TGTGCCAGCATAAGGGACAGTTTATACACTGAAGCTTTCTTT. Encoded protein: CASIRDSLYTEAFF. V and J are TRBV7-2 and TRBJ1-1, with 7 bases matching TRBD1. This CDR3 comprises 14 residues. CDR1 SGHTA and CDR2 FQGNSA come from the germline V gene. V gave up 7 bases and J gave up 3 bases; unmatched junction bases: 8.

The table lists this clonotype with a few counts. This chain uses TRBV9 with TRBJ2-3, with 8 bases aligning to TRBD2. This CDR3 region has 16 residues. Germline V gene sequence: CDR1 SGDLS, CDR2 YYNGEE. The V segment lost 4 bases and the J segment 2 bases; nucleotides outside the gene matches: 9. CDR3 DNA sequence: TGTGCCAGCAGCTTATACGGACTAGCTACCACAGATACGCAGTATTTT. It is translated as CASSLYGLATTDTQYF.

The V call is TRBV29-1, the J call TRBJ2-7, with TRBD1 matching 11 bases. This CDR3 contains 14 residues. The V and J ends lost 7 bases and 4 bases, in that order; junction bases with no gene match: 9. From germline, CDR1 is SQVTM and CDR2 ANQGSEA. CDR3 sequence: CSAGGQGGLYEQYF. CDR3 coding DNA: TGCAGCGCCGGGGGACAGGGGGGTTTATACGAGCAGTACTTC.

The chain joins TRBV7-9 to TRBJ1-5; 8 bases line up with TRBD1. V shed 1 base and J 5 bases; nucleotides not matched to a gene: 7. CDR1 SEHNR and CDR2 FQNEAQ come from the germline V gene (reference sequence). This CDR3 region has 16 residues. The CDR3 DNA follows: TGTGCCAGCAGCTTAGTGGAGACAGGGGCCCATCAGCCCCAGCATTTT. It translates to CASSLVETGAHQPQHF.

This clonotype appeared a few times. V usage is TRBV6-2 or TRBV6-3 and J usage is TRBJ2-1; 9 bases map to TRBD1. Germline CDR1 and CDR2: MNHEY and SVGEGT. Unmatched junction bases numbered 2, after V lost 2 bases and J lost 6 bases. CDR3 length: 14 amino acids. The CDR3 DNA reads as TGTGCCAGCAGTTACGAGACAGGGGGCAATGAGCAGTTCTTC. The encoded protein is CASSYETGGNEQFF.

This clonotype was observed once. The V and J genes are TRBV12-3 or TRBV12-4 and TRBJ2-1; 12 bases align to TRBD1. Trimming at V came to 6 bases and at J to 9 bases, leaving 12 bases not matched to a gene. CDR3 length: 16 residues. CDR3 sequence reads: CASSALPGQGAGEQFF. The CDR3 DNA reads as TGTGCCAGCAGCGCGCTACCGGGACAGGGGGCAGGTGAGCAGTTCTTC.

V gene TRBV6-5 combines with J gene TRBJ2-7; 7 bases map to TRBD2. Germline-derived CDR1 and CDR2 are MNHEY and SVGAGI. CDR3 size: 13 residues. V shed 6 bases and J 3 bases; nucleotides not matched to a gene: 5. Here the CDR3 DNA reads TGTGCCAGCAGCACGGGGAGGGTCTACGAGCAGTACTTC. Its protein is CASSTGRVYEQYF.

This clonotype was seen a few times. In DNA, the CDR3 is TGTGCCAGCAGTGTGGGGGGGAATTACGAGCAGTACGTC. Translated, it gives CASSVGGNYEQYV. The chain links TRBV7-9 to TRBJ2-7, with TRBD2 identical over 7 bases. The ends lost 6 bases at V and 4 bases at J; junction bases unmatched: 6. Per the germline V gene, CDR1 is SEHNR and CDR2 is FQNEAQ (reference sequence). The CDR3 totals 13 residues.

This clonotype turned up a few times. The chain links TRBV20-1 to TRBJ2-7; D is unresolved. This CDR3 is built from 14 residues. Germline V gene lookup returns CDR1 DFQATT and CDR2 SNEGSKA (reference sequence). Trimming removed 6 bases from V and 1 base from J, with 16 bases in between. The CDR3 loop is CSAVPPSSSYEQYV. CDR3 coding DNA: TGCAGTGCCGTACCACCCAGCTCTTCCTACGAGCAGTACGTC.